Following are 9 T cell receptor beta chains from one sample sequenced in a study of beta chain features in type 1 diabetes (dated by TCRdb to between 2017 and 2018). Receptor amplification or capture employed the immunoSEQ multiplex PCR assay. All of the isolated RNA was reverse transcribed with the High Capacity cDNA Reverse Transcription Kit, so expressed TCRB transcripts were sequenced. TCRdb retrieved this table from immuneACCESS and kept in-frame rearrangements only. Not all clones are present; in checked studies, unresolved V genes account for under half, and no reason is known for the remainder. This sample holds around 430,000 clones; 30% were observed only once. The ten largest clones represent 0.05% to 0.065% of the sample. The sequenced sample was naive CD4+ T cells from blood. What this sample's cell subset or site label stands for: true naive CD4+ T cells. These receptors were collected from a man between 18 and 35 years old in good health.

The CDR3 sequence is CASSVPGQGNYGYTF. CDR3 in DNA: TGTGCCAGTAGTGTTCCGGGACAGGGAAACTATGGCTACACCTTC. This sequence joins TRBV19 and TRBJ1-2, with 9 nucleotides matching TRBD1. The CDR3 runs to 15 residues. The germline V gene encodes CDR1 LNHDA and CDR2 SQIVND (reference sequence). The ends lost 5 bases at V and 2 bases at J; junction bases unmatched: 6.

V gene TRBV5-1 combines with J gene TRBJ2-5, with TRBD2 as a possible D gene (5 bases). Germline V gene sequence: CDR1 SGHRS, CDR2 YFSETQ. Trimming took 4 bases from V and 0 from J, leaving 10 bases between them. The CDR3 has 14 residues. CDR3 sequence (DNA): TGCGCCAGCAGCGGTCGGGATTACCAAGAGACCCAGTACTTC. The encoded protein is CASSGRDYQETQYF.

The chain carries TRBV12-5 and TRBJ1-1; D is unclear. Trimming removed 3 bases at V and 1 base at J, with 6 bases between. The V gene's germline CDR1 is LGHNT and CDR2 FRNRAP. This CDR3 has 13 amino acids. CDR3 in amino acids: CASGFQENTEAFF. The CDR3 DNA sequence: TGTGCTAGTGGTTTTCAGGAGAACACTGAAGCTTTCTTT.

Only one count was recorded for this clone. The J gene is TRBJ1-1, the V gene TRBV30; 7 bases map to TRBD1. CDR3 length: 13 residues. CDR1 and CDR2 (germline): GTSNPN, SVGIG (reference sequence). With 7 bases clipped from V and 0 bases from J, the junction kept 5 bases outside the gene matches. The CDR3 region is CASQTGLNTEAFF. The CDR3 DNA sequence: TGTGCCTCACAGACAGGGTTGAACACTGAAGCTTTCTTT. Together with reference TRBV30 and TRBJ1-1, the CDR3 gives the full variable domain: SQTIHQWPATLVQPVGSPLSLECTVEGTSNPNLYWYRQAAGRGLQLLFYSVGIGQISSEVPQNLSASRPQDRQFILSSKKLLLSDSGFYLCASQTGLNTEAFFGQGTRLTVV.

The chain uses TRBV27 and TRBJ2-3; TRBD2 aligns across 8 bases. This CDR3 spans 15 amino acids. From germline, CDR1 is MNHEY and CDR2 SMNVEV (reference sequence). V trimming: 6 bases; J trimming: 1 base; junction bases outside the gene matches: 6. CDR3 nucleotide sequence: TGTGCCAGCAGGAGCGGGAGCTACGGCACAGATACGCAGTATTTT. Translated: CASRSGSYGTDTQYF.

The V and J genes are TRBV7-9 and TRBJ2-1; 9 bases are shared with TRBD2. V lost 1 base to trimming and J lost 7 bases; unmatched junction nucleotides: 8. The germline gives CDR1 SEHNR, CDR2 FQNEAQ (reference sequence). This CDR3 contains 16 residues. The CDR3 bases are TGTGCCAGCAGCTTAGGCCTAGCGGGGCAGGGAAATGAGCAGTTCTTC. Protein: CASSLGLAGQGNEQFF.

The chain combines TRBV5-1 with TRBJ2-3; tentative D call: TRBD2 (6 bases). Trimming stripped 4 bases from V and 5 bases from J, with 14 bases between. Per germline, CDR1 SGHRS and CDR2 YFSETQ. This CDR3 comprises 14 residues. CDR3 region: CASSLGGGEDTQYF. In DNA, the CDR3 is TGCGCCAGCAGCCTCGGGGGTGGGGAAGATACGCAGTATTTT. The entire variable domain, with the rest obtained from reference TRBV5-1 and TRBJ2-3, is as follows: KAGVTQTPRYLIKTRGQQVTLSCSPISGHRSVSWYQQTPGQGLQFLFEYFSETQRNKGNFPGRFSGRQFSNSRSEMNVSTLELGDSALYLCASSLGGGEDTQYFGPGTRLTVL.

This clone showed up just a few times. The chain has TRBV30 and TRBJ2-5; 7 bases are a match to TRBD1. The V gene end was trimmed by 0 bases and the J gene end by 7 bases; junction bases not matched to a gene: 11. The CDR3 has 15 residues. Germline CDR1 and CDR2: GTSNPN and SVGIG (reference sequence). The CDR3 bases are TGTGCCTGGAGTGTACAGGGGAAGATCCTCGGGACCCAGTACTTC. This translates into CAWSVQGKILGTQYF.

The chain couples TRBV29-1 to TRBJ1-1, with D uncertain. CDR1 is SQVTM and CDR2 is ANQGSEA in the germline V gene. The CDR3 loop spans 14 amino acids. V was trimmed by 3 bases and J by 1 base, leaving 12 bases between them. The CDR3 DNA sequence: TGCAGCGTTGAGGCAGACCTGGCGAACACTGAAGCTTTCTTT. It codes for CSVEADLANTEAFF.